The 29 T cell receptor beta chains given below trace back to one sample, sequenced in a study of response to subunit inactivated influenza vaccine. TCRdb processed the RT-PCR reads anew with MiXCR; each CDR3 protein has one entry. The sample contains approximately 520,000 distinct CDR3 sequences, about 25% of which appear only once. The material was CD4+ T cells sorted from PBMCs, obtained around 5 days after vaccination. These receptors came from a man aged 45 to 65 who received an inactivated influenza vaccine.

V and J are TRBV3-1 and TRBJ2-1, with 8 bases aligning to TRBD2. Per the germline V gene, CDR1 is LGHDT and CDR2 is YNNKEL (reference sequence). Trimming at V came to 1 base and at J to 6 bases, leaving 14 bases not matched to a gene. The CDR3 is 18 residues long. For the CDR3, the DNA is TGTGCCAGCAGCCAAGGGAAAATCAGCGGGAGTATCTCCAATGAGCAGTTCTTC. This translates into CASSQGKISGSISNEQFF.

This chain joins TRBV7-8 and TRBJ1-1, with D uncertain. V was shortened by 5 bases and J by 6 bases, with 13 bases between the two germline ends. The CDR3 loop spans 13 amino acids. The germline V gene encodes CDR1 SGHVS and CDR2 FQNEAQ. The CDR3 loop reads CASSARASAEAFF. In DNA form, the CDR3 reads TGTGCCAGCAGCGCGAGGGCCTCCGCTGAAGCTTTCTTT.

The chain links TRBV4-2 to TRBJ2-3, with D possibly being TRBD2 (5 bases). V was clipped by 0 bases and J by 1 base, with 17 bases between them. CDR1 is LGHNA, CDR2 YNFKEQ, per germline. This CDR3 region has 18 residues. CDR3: CASSQDRVLASRTDTQYF. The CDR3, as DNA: TGTGCCAGCAGCCAAGATAGGGTCTTAGCGTCACGCACAGATACGCAGTATTTT.

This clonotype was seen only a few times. The CDR3 sequence is CASSLTAGGKNEQYF. The CDR3 DNA reads as TGTGCCAGCAGTTTGACCGCGGGAGGGAAAAACGAGCAGTACTTC. The chain employs TRBV7-9 and TRBJ2-7, with 9 bases aligning to TRBD2. Germline lookup yields CDR1 SEHNR and CDR2 FQNEAQ (reference sequence). J gave up 5 bases and V 6 bases, and 11 bases lay outside the gene matches. The CDR3 loop spans 15 amino acids.

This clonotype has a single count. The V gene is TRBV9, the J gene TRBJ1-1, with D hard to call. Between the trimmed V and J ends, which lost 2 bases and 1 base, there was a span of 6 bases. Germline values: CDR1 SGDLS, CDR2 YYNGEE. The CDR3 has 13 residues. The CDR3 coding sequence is TGTGCCAGCAGCGTTATAGAGAACACTGAAGCTTTCTTT. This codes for CASSVIENTEAFF.

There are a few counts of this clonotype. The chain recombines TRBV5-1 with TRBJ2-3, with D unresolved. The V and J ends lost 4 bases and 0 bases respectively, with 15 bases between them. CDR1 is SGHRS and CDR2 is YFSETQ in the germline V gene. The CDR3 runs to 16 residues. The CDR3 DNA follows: TGCGCCAGCAGCCCGGCCCTCGGATGGAGCACAGATACGCAGTATTTT. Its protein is CASSPALGWSTDTQYF. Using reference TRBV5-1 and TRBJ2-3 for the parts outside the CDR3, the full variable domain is KAGVTQTPRYLIKTRGQQVTLSCSPISGHRSVSWYQQTPGQGLQFLFEYFSETQRNKGNFPGRFSGRQFSNSRSEMNVSTLELGDSALYLCASSPALGWSTDTQYFGPGTRLTVL.

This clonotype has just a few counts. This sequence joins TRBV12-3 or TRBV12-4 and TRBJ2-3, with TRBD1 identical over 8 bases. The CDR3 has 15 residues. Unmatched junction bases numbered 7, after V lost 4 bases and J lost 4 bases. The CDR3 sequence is CASSSRDRTPDTQYF. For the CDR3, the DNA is TGTGCCAGCAGTTCCCGGGACAGGACCCCAGATACGCAGTATTTT.

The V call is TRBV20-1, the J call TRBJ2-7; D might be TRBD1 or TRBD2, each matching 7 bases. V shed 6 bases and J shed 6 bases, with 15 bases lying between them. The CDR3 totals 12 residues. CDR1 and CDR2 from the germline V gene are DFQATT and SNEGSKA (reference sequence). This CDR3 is CSARRGGSEQYF. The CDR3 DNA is TGCAGTGCCCGCAGGGGGGGTTCCGAGCAGTACTTC.

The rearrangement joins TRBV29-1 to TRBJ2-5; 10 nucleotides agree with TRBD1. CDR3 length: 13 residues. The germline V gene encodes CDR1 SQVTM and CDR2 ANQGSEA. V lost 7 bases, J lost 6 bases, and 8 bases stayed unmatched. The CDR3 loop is CSGDRGRQQTQYF. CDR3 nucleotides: TGCAGCGGAGACAGGGGGCGTCAACAGACCCAGTACTTC.

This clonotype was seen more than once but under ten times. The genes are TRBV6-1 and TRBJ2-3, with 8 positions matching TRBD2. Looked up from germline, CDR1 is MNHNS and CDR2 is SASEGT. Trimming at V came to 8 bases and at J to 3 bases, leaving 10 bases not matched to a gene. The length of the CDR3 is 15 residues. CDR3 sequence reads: CASGEGGGQTDTQYF. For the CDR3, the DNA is TGTGCCAGCGGGGAGGGCGGGGGGCAAACAGATACGCAGTATTTT.

CDR3 coding DNA: TGTGCCAGCAGTCGACTAACTGATAGGGAGCAGTACTTC. Residues: CASSRLTDREQYF. The gene calls are TRBV6-2 or TRBV6-3 and TRBJ2-7; maybe TRBD2 (5 bases). The V end lost 5 bases, the J end lost 7 bases, and 15 bases lay between the germline ends. The CDR3 totals 13 residues. CDR1 is MNHEY and CDR2 is SVGEGT in the germline V gene.

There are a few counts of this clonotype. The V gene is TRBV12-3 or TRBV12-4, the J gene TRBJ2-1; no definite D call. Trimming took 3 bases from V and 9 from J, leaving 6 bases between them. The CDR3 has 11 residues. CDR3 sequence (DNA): TGTGCCAGCAGTTTTGTAGGTGAGCAGTTCTTC. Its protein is CASSFVGEQFF.

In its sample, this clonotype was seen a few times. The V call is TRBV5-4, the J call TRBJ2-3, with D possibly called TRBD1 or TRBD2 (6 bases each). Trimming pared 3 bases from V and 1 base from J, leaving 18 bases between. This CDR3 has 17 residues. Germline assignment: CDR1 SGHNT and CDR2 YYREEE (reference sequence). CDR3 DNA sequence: TGTGCCAGCAGCTCAGCACGGGGGCACGGGGGCACAGATACGCAGTATTTT. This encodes CASSSARGHGGTDTQYF.

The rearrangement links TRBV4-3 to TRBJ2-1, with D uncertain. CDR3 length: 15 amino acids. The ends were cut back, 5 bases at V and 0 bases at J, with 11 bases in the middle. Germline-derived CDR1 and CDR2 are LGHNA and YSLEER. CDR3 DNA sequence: TGCGCCAGCAGCGAGGACCCGAGCTCCTACAATGAGCAGTTCTTC. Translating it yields CASSEDPSSYNEQFF.

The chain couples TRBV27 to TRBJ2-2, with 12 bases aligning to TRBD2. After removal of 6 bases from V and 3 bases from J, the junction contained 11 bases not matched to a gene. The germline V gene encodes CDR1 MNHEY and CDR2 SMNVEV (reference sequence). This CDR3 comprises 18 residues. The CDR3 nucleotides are TGTGCCAGCAGAGGACTAGCGGGGTCATCCGGCTACACCGGGGAGCTGTTTTTT. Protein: CASRGLAGSSGYTGELFF.

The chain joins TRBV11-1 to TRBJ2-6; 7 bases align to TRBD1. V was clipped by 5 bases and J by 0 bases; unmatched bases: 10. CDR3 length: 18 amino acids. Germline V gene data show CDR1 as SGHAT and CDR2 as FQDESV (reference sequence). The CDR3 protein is CASSPPGQPHSGANVLTF. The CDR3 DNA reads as TGTGCCAGCAGCCCCCCGGGACAGCCACACTCTGGGGCCAACGTCCTGACTTTC.

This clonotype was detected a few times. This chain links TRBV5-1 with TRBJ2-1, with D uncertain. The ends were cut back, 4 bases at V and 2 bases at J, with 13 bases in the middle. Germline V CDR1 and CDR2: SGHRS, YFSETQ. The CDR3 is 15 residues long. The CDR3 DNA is TGCGCCAGCAGCGACCTCGGAAGTCCCTACAATGAGCAGTTCTTC. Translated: CASSDLGSPYNEQFF.

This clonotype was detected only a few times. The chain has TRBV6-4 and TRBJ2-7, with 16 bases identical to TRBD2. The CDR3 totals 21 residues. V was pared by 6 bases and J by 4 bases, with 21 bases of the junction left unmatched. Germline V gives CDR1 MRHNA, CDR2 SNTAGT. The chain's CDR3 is CASSHLGLAGTSGRAEYEQYF. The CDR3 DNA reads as TGTGCCAGCAGCCACCTGGGGTTGGCCGGGACTAGCGGGAGGGCCGAGTACGAGCAGTACTTC.

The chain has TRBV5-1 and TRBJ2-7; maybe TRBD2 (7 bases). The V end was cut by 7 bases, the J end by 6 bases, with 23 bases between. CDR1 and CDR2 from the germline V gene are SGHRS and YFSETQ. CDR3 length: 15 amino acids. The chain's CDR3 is CASDGERGGSPEQYF. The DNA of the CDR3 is TGCGCCAGCGACGGGGAAAGGGGGGGTTCCCCCGAGCAGTACTTC.

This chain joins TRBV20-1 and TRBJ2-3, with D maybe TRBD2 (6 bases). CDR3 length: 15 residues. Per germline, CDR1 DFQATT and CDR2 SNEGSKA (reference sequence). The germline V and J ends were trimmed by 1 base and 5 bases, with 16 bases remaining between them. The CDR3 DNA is TGCAGTGCTAGAGGTCGGGAGTTTCAAGGAGATACGCAGTATTTT. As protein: CSARGREFQGDTQYF.

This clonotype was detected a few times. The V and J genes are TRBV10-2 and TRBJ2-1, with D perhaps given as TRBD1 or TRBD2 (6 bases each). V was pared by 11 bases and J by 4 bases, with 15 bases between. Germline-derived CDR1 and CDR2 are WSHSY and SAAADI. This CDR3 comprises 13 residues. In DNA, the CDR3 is TGCGCCTCGGGGGCGGGGAGATACAATGAGCAGTTCTTC. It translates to CASGAGRYNEQFF.

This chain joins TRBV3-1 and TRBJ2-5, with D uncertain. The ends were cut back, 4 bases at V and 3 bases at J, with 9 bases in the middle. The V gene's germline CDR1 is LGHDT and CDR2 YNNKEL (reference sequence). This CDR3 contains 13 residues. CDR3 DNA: TGTGCCAGCAGCCCCCGGCAGAAAGAGACCCAGTACTTC. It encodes CASSPRQKETQYF.

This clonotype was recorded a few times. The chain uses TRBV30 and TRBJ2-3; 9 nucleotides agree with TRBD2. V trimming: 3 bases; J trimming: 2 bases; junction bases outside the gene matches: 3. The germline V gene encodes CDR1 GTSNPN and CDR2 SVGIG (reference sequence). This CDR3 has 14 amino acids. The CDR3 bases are TGTGCCTGGAGCAGCGGGGGGCCCACAGATACGCAGTATTTT. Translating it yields CAWSSGGPTDTQYF.

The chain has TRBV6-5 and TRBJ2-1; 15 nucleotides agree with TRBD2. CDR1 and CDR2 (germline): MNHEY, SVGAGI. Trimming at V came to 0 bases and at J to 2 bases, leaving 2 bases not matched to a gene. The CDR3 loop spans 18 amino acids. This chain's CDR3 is CASSYSGLAGGTYNEQFF. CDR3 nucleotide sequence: TGTGCCAGCAGTTACTCGGGACTAGCGGGAGGTACCTACAATGAGCAGTTCTTC.

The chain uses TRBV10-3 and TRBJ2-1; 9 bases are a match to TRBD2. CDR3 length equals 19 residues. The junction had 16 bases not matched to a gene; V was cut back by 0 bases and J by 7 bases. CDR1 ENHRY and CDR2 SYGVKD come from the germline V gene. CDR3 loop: CAISESHRRIAGAGNEQFF. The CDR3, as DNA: TGTGCCATCAGTGAGTCTCACAGGAGAATAGCGGGAGCGGGTAATGAGCAGTTCTTC.

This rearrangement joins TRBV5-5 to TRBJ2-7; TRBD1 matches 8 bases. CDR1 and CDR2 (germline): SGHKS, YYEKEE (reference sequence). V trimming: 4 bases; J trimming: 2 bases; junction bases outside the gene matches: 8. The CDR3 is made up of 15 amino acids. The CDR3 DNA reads TGTGCCAGCAGCCGGTCGGACAGGGATCCCTACGAGCAGTACTTC. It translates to CASSRSDRDPYEQYF. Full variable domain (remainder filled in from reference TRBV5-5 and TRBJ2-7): DAGVTQSPTHLIKTRGQQVTLRCSPISGHKSVSWYQQVLGQGPQFIFQYYEKEERGRGNFPDRFSARQFPNYSSELNVNALLLGDSALYLCASSRSDRDPYEQYFGPGTRLTVT.

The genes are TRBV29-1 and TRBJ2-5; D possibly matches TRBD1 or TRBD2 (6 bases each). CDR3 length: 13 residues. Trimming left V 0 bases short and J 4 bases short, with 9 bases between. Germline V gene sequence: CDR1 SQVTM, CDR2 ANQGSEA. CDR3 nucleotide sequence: TGCAGCGTTGAAGACGGGGGCTTAGAGACCCAGTACTTC. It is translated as CSVEDGGLETQYF.

For the CDR3, the DNA is TGTGCCAGCAGCTTGTCCGGGACAGGGCCCACAGATACGCAGTATTTT. Translating it yields CASSLSGTGPTDTQYF. V usage is TRBV7-9 and J usage is TRBJ2-3, with 9 nucleotides matching TRBD1. The ends lost 3 bases at V and 2 bases at J; junction bases unmatched: 6. The V gene's germline CDR1 is SEHNR and CDR2 FQNEAQ (reference sequence). CDR3 length: 16 amino acids.

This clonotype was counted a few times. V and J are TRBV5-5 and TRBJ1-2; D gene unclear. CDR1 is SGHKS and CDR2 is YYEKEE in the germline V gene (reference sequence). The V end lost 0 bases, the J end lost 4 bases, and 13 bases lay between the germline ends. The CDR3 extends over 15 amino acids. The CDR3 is CASSLAGRLPYGYTF. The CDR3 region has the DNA TGTGCCAGCAGCTTGGCCGGGCGGCTTCCCTATGGCTACACCTTC.